Given below is one T cell receptor beta chain in context. The target antigen is unknown. These data belong to a study of human T cells and chemical hapten exposure. Study summary: Doses of diphenylcyclopropenone went to the patients' scalps weekly throughout the approximately 25-week study. Whole-study results and caveats: DPC sensitization produced no change in TCRs with frequency above 1 in 1000. Alopecia affected the donors, so their immune response may differ from healthy people's.

The time point: patch test 2, 6 weeks after DPC sensitization. Regarding treatment: therapeutic diphenylcyclopropenone sensitization with weekly scalp DPC. MiXCR, applied by TCRdb to the RACE reads, yields one record per CDR3 protein. This table holds some 82,000 distinct CDR3 sequences, 5% to 8.5% found once. This CDR3 has 14 amino acids. Germline CDR1 MNHEY, CDR2 SVGAGI. V lost 4 bases to trimming and J lost 4 bases, with 13 bases between them. The rearrangement uses TRBV6-5 and TRBJ1-1; D is unresolved. The source was whole blood, collected in connection with sensitization to the hapten diphenylcyclopropenone (DPC). The sequence derives from a woman in her twenties or thirties with alopecia areata. Some clones in this sample may be carry-over from other donors' samples. CDR3 nucleotide sequence: TGTGCCAGCAGTTGTACCGGCGGCGGCACTGAAGCTTTCTTT. This encodes CASSCTGGGTEAFF.